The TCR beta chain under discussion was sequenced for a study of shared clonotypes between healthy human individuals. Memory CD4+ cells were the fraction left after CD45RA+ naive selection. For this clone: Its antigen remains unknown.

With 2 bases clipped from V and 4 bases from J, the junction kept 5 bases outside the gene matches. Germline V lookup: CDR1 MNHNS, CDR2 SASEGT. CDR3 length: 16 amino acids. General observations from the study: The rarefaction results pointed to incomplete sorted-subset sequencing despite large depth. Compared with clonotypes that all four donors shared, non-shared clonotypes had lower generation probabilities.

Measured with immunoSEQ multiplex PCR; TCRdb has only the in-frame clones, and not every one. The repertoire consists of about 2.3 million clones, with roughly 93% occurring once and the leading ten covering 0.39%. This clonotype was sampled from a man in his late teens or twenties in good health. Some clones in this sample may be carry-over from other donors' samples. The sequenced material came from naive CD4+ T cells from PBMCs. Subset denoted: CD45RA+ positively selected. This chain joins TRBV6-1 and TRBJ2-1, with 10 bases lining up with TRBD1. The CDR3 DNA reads TGTGCCAGCAGTGAATTTGGGACAGGGGATTACAATGAGCAGTTCTTC. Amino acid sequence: CASSEFGTGDYNEQFF.